This TCR beta chain derives from a study of shared clonotypes between healthy human individuals (dated by TCRdb to the early 2020s). Concerning the study at large: The cohort comprised two women and a few men aged 18 to 49 years. To increase sequencing depth and limit assay-specific biases, different laboratories used diverse techniques to prepare libraries and sequence TCR repertoires. Between about 0.8 and 9.5 billion PBMCs per donor were obtained by leukapheresis. Per donor, three plates each were used for CD4 naive and CD4 memory, two for CD8 naive, and one for CD8 memory. Blood TCR repertoires of a handful of healthy adults were deeply sequenced to estimate repertoire size and the extent of clonotype sharing between individuals.

TCR CDR3 regions were amplified from genomic DNA by multiplex PCR using the deep immunoSEQ assay. For each cell subset, the extracted genomic DNA was distributed evenly across all wells of several immunoSEQ 96-well plates, and each plate served as one replicate. For sorted subsets, each replicate PCR was loaded with approximately 0.2 ug genomic DNA, equivalent to 25,000 to 35,000 T cell genomes. Purified libraries were measured with a Qubit 3.0 fluorometer, size-checked on a Bioanalyzer 2100, and measured again with the KAPA Library Quantification kit. A separate single-read 150-cycle Illumina NextSeq 550 flow cell was used to sequence each immunoSEQ 96-well plate. On the authors' methods: Because the immunoSEQ output held only junctional sequences and lacked quality scores, the filtering could not match the filtering applied to full-length reads. To assign V/J genes and CDR3, sequences were annotated using PyIR, a Python wrapper for IgBLAST v1.9, with IMGT germline references. Reads were filtered out if the reads had weak V/J assignments (E-value above 1e-6), no CDR3, stop codons, out-of-frame junctions, or ambiguous translated residues. V3J clonotypes were defined as sequences sharing the same inferred V gene, J gene, and CDR3 amino acid sequence. To compute the percentage overlap between repertoires, the number of shared unique clonotypes was divided by the size of the smaller repertoire. Repertoire richness was assessed with RTK rarefaction, the Chao1 estimator, and Recon v2.1 estimates of unobserved clonotypes. Generation probabilities for all TCRbeta clonotypes obtained by the gDNA method from a handful of donors were computed using OLGA. TCRdb's version of the immuneACCESS table is confined to in-frame rearrangements and falls short of the full clone set. An unresolved V gene accounts for under half of the shortfall where checked; the remainder is of unknown origin. V and J calls and clone size are copied from that table; D and trimming were computed from the DNA. For this sample the table gives about 2.1 million clones, of which about 93% were detected only once. Together, the top ten hold 1.5% to 2% of the sample.

CD8 naive samples were obtained by positive selection for CCR7 among CD45RO-negative cells, yielding a CD45RA+CCR7+ population from which TemRA cells were excluded. Healthy HIV-negative adults with no recently reported acute infections or vaccinations were included as donors. Only Caucasian adults living in Nashville, Tennessee, USA were represented among the donors. Blood was obtained by leukapheresis, after which PBMCs were separated by Ficoll-Histopaque density gradient centrifugation and cryopreserved in liquid nitrogen vapor phase. Purity and quantity of every magnetically sorted T cell population were checked by analytical flow cytometry. Genomic DNA was isolated from every sorted fraction and measured by UV absorbance on a Nanodrop 2000c. Turning to this clone: Its antigen is still unknown. One base away there is no much larger clone; base qualities are not given.

Here is what the overall study found, with its caveats: Incomplete sequencing was indicated by rarefaction of sorted-subset datasets, despite the large sequencing depth. The small number of donors limited the genetic and exposure-history diversity represented. Naive subsets generally had larger estimated clonotype richness than memory subsets did. Sampling was restricted to blood, and TCR repertoires in tissues likely differ from the TCR repertoires found in blood. Compared with non-shared clonotypes, the clonotypes found in all four sorted-subset donors had higher generation probabilities. Across four donors, approximately 5% of naive CD4, approximately 3.6% of naive CD8, 2% to 2.5% of memory CD4, and under 0.45% of memory CD8 clonotypes were shared. Pairwise subsampling indicated that sequencing depth was expected to affect the degree of clonotype sharing among donors.

There are 15 amino acids in the CDR3, from cysteine to phenylalanine inclusive. Solely the CDR3 DNA is kept, with 45 bases framed from the first base. CDR1 and CDR2, looked up from the germline V gene (reference sequence), are SEHNR and FQNEAQ. The junction carries 15 bases between V and J, which are trimmed by 1 base and 5 bases respectively. The receptor's source is a man between 18 and 29 years old in good health. Some clones in this sample may be carry-over from other donors' samples. The V and J genes are TRBV7-9 and TRBJ2-7; tentative D gene TRBD1, with 5 bases matching. Sequenced: naive CD8+ T cells from PBMCs. Interpreted using the paper, the cell subset or site label stands for: CD45RA+CCR7+. The DNA sequence is given as TGTGCCAGCAGCTTAGTTCAGGGTGGGCTGAACGAGCAGTACTTC. This sequence encodes CASSLVQGGLNEQYF.